What follows are 22 T cell receptor beta chains derived from one specimen sequenced in a study of response to subunit inactivated influenza vaccine. TCRdb called the RT-PCR reads again in MiXCR, with one record for every CDR3 protein. This table has around 490,000 distinct CDR3 sequences, 6.5% to 8% appearing once. Sequences were derived from PBMCs from blood, sampled less than 30 months after vaccination. Receptors were obtained from a man aged 45 to 75 who received an inactivated influenza vaccine.

Many counts were recorded for this clonotype. The chain couples TRBV12-3 or TRBV12-4 to TRBJ1-6; no reliable D call. Trimming cost V 6 bases and J 4 bases, with 10 bases left between them. The CDR3 loop spans 14 amino acids. Here the CDR3 reads CASSSTGYNSPLHF. The DNA of the CDR3 is TGTGCCAGCAGCTCGACGGGTTATAATTCACCCCTCCACTTT.

This clonotype was observed at least ten times. This chain uses TRBV20-1 with TRBJ2-5; 8 bases are a match to TRBD2. The V gene's germline CDR1 is DFQATT and CDR2 SNEGSKA (reference sequence). J gave up 10 bases and V 6 bases, and 7 bases lay outside the gene matches. The CDR3 has 11 residues. The CDR3 is CSAEPGRVQYF. CDR3 nucleotide sequence: TGCAGTGCGGAACCCGGGAGGGTCCAGTACTTC.

At least ten counts were recorded for this clonotype. The chain joins TRBV6-2 or TRBV6-3 to TRBJ2-7, with 7 bases lining up with TRBD1. Germline-derived CDR1 and CDR2 are MNHEY and SVGEGT. The CDR3 contains 15 residues. J was trimmed by 4 bases and V by 6 bases; bases with no gene match: 12. The CDR3 DNA reads as TGTGCCAGCAGAAGCCAAATGACAGGGTGGTACGAGCAGTACTTC. It encodes CASRSQMTGWYEQYF.

At least ten counts were recorded for this clonotype. The CDR3: CASSLGTGGQYGYTF. The DNA of the CDR3 is TGTGCCAGCAGTTTAGGGACAGGGGGCCAGTATGGCTACACCTTC. The chain has TRBV28 and TRBJ1-2, with 12 nucleotides matching TRBD1. CDR3 length: 15 amino acids. Germline trimming cut 2 bases from V and 5 bases from J; bases unmatched to any gene: 3. In germline, CDR1 is MDHEN, CDR2 SYDVKM.

The gene calls are TRBV6-1 and TRBJ1-3; D remains ambiguous. This CDR3 comprises 14 residues. Germline CDR1 reads MNHNS; CDR2 reads SASEGT. Trimming shortened V by 6 bases and J by 0 bases, and 9 bases separated the two germline ends. The CDR3 coding sequence is TGTGCCAGCAGGGGTCAAAGCTCTGGAAACACCATATATTTT. Translation: CASRGQSSGNTIYF.

The gene calls are TRBV11-2 and TRBJ2-1; no definite D call. The CDR3 spans 14 residues. The ends were cut back, 1 base at V and 14 bases at J, with 18 bases in the middle. CDR1 and CDR2 (germline): SGHAT, FQNNGV. The CDR3 region is CASSLARAAQVEFF. In DNA, the CDR3 is TGTGCCAGCAGCTTAGCTCGCGCTGCTCAGGTGGAGTTCTTC.

CDR3: CATGLAERDTQYF. The CDR3 DNA is TGTGCCACTGGACTAGCGGAGAGAGATACGCAGTATTTT. J is TRBJ2-3 and V is TRBV10-3, with 10 bases aligning to TRBD2. CDR1 and CDR2 (germline): ENHRY, SYGVKD. The CDR3 loop spans 13 amino acids. The V segment lost 10 bases and the J segment 5 bases; nucleotides outside the gene matches: 6.

This clonotype was counted only a few times. The chain links TRBV28 to TRBJ1-6; D might be TRBD1 (5 bases). In germline, CDR1 is MDHEN, CDR2 SYDVKM. The length of the CDR3 is 16 residues. The ends were cut back, 5 bases at V and 8 bases at J, with 19 bases in the middle. CDR3 nucleotides: TGTGCCAGCAGTGACCGTTGGGGCCGACTTCATTCACCCCTCCACTTT. Amino acids: CASSDRWGRLHSPLHF. Together with reference TRBV28 and TRBJ1-6, the CDR3 gives the full variable domain: DVKVTQSSRYLVKRTGEKVFLECVQDMDHENMFWYRQDPGLGLRLIYFSYDVKMKEKGDIPEGYSVSREKKERFSLILESASTNQTSMYLCASSDRWGRLHSPLHFGNGTRLTVT.

The chain employs TRBV6-2 or TRBV6-3 and TRBJ2-7; D perhaps matches TRBD1 (5 bases). This CDR3 spans 13 amino acids. Germline V gene sequence: CDR1 MNHEY, CDR2 SVGEGT. Trimming took off 2 bases at V and 2 bases at J, with 7 bases between the two ends. In nucleotides, the CDR3 is TGTGCCAGCAGTTACGGGGCCCCCTACGAGCAGTACTTC. Protein: CASSYGAPYEQYF.

The table lists this clonotype with a few counts. This chain joins TRBV20-1 and TRBJ1-6; possible D gene TRBD1, 5 bases. The germline CDR1 and CDR2 sequences are DFQATT and SNEGSKA (reference sequence). The V end was cut by 6 bases, the J end by 9 bases, with 21 bases between. The length of the CDR3 is 15 residues. CDR3 protein: CSAERADRPISPLHF. The CDR3 DNA reads TGCAGTGCGGAGAGGGCAGACAGACCAATTTCACCCCTCCACTTT.

The chain is built from TRBV14 and TRBJ2-2; D gene ambiguous. Trimming took 4 bases from V and 6 from J, leaving 15 bases between them. The CDR3 extends over 15 amino acids. Germline assignment: CDR1 SGHDN and CDR2 FVKESK. The CDR3 is CASSPSRSSPGELFF. In DNA form, the CDR3 reads TGTGCCAGCAGCCCATCGCGGAGCAGCCCCGGGGAGCTGTTTTTT.

The V gene is TRBV4-3, the J gene TRBJ2-1; D uncertain. The V gene lost 0 bases and the J gene lost 2 bases, with 11 bases spanning the gap. The CDR3 is made up of 16 amino acids. From germline, CDR1 is LGHNA and CDR2 YSLEER. The CDR3 loop reads CASSQEGFRAYNEQFF. In nucleotides, the CDR3 is TGCGCCAGCAGCCAAGAAGGCTTTAGGGCCTACAATGAGCAGTTCTTC.

This clonotype was counted only a few times. The rearrangement uses TRBV7-9 and TRBJ2-7; D is possibly TRBD1 (5 bases). The germline gives CDR1 SEHNR, CDR2 FQNEAQ (reference sequence). The CDR3 totals 14 residues. V was cut by 2 bases and J by 7 bases, with 15 bases left in between. CDR3 residues: CASSLSMGPGEQYF. The CDR3 DNA follows: TGTGCCAGCAGCTTAAGTATGGGGCCCGGTGAGCAGTACTTC.

The chain combines TRBV29-1 with TRBJ2-3; possibly TRBD2 for D (5 bases). From germline, CDR1 is SQVTM and CDR2 ANQGSEA. This CDR3 contains 13 residues. CDR3 coding DNA: TGCAGTGGGAGACGAGGATTCCAAGATACGCAGTATTTT. It translates to CSGRRGFQDTQYF.

There are many counts of this clonotype. V and J are TRBV7-8 and TRBJ1-3, with 7 bases lining up with TRBD1. J was trimmed by 0 bases and V by 0 bases; bases with no gene match: 2. The germline V gene encodes CDR1 SGHVS and CDR2 FQNEAQ. The CDR3 contains 16 residues. The chain's CDR3 is CASSLAGTVSGNTIYF. The CDR3 DNA reads as TGTGCCAGCAGCTTAGCCGGGACAGTCTCTGGAAACACCATATATTTT.

The rearrangement links TRBV2 to TRBJ2-1, with TRBD1 identical over 8 bases. Germline V gene sequence: CDR1 SNHLY, CDR2 FYNNEI. J lost 4 bases, V lost 2 bases, and 4 bases had no gene match. The CDR3 contains 15 residues. CDR3 residues: CASSETGGYYNEQFF. CDR3 bases: TGTGCCAGCAGTGAAACAGGGGGATATTACAATGAGCAGTTCTTC.

This clonotype was picked up many times. The V and J genes are TRBV24-1 and TRBJ1-1, with 7 bases fitting TRBD1. Germline V gives CDR1 KGHDR, CDR2 SFDVKD. With V trimmed by 6 bases and J by 0 bases, 3 bases remained unmatched. This CDR3 comprises 14 residues. The CDR3 is CATSTGAMNTEAFF. CDR3 bases: TGTGCCACCAGTACAGGGGCGATGAACACTGAAGCTTTCTTT.

In this sample, this clonotype turned up many times. V usage is TRBV10-2 and J usage is TRBJ2-1, with D possibly matching TRBD1 (6 bases). The CDR3 length is 12 residues. CDR1 is WSHSY and CDR2 is SAAADI in the germline V gene. The germline V and J ends were trimmed by 2 bases and 7 bases, with 6 bases remaining between them. Written as DNA, the CDR3 is TGCGCCAGCAGTGAGGACAGGAATGAGCAGTTCTTC. The encoded protein is CASSEDRNEQFF.

The table lists this clonotype with a few counts. The chain couples TRBV12-3 or TRBV12-4 to TRBJ2-6; D perhaps matches TRBD2 (5 bases). V shed 5 bases and J shed 4 bases, with 15 bases lying between them. The CDR3 has 16 residues. The CDR3 DNA reads TGTGCCAGCAGTCAAAATAGAGGGTCCGGGGCCAACGTCCTGACTTTC. Its translation: CASSQNRGSGANVLTF.

This clonotype was recorded at least ten times. The chain uses TRBV20-1 and TRBJ2-7, with 8 nucleotides matching TRBD2. The trim removed 6 bases at V and 0 bases at J, leaving 19 bases unmatched. Germline V gene sequence: CDR1 DFQATT, CDR2 SNEGSKA (reference sequence). The CDR3 consists of 18 residues. CDR3 protein: CSAPGLAGRSGDSYEQYF. DNA of the CDR3: TGCAGTGCCCCCGGACTAGCTGGAAGGAGTGGGGACTCCTACGAGCAGTACTTC.

This rearrangement joins TRBV10-3 to TRBJ2-3; D gene uncertain. The V end was cut by 11 bases, the J end by 2 bases, with 11 bases between. Germline CDR1 and CDR2: ENHRY and SYGVKD. The CDR3 is made up of 12 amino acids. The CDR3 loop is CAASGHTDTQYF. CDR3 nucleotides: TGTGCCGCCAGTGGGCACACAGATACGCAGTATTTT.

The chain couples TRBV5-1 to TRBJ1-2; D gene ambiguous. The CDR3 is 14 residues long. In germline, CDR1 is SGHRS, CDR2 YFSETQ. Trimming took 3 bases from V and 0 from J, leaving 9 bases between them. CDR3 loop: CASSSQMPNYGYTF. In nucleotides, the CDR3 is TGCGCCAGCAGCTCACAGATGCCTAACTATGGCTACACCTTC.